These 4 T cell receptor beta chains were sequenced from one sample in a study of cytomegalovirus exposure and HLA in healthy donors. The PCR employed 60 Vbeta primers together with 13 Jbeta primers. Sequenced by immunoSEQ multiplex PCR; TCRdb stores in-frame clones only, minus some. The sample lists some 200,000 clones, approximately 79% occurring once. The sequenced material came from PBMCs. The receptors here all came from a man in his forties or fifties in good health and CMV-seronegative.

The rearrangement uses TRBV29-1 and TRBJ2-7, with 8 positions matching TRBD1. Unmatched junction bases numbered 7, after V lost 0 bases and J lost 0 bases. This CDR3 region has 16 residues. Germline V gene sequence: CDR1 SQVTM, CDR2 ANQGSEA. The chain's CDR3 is CSVEDIRTGSSYEQYF. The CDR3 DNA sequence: TGCAGCGTTGAAGACATCAGGACAGGGAGCTCCTACGAGCAGTACTTC.

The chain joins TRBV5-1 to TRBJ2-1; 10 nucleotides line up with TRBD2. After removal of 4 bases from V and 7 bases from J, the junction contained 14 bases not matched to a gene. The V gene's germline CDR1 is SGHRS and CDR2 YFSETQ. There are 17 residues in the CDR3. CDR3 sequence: CASSPHWQTSGLNEQFF. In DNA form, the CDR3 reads TGCGCCAGCAGCCCACATTGGCAGACTAGCGGGTTGAATGAGCAGTTCTTC.

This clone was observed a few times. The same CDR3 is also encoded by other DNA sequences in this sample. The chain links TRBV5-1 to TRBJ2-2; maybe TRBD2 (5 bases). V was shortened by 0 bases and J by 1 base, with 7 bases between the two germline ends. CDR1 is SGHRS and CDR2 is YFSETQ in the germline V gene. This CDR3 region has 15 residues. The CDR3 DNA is TGCGCCAGCAGCTTGGCCGGAGGGAACACCGGGGAGCTGTTTTTT. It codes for CASSLAGGNTGELFF.

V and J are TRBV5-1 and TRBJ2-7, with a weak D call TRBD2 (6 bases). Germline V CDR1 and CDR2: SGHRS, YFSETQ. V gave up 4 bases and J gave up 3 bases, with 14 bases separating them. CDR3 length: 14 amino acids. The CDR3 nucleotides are TGCGCCAGCAGCGTGGTAAACGGGGGCTACGAGCAGTACTTC. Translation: CASSVVNGGYEQYF. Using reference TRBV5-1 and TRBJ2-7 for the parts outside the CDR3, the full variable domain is KAGVTQTPRYLIKTRGQQVTLSCSPISGHRSVSWYQQTPGQGLQFLFEYFSETQRNKGNFPGRFSGRQFSNSRSEMNVSTLELGDSALYLCASSVVNGGYEQYFGPGTRLTVT.